These 23 T cell receptor beta chains share one sample of origin, sequenced in a study of T cell responses to AZD1222 COVID-19 vaccine. Data came from immunoSEQ multiplex PCR; TCRdb stores just in-frame clones and leaves some out. Among 90,000 to 95,000 clones listed, over 80% were seen once. This specimen was peripheral blood, taken on day 0 of AZD1222 vaccination. The receptors originated from an adult in good health.

On this clone: Other DNA sequences in this sample translate to the same CDR3. J is TRBJ2-5 and V is TRBV18; D possibly uses TRBD1 or TRBD2 (5 bases each). The CDR3 has 12 residues. Trimming took 3 bases from V and 5 from J, leaving 7 bases between them. CDR1 and CDR2 from the germline V gene are KGHSH and LQKENI. The CDR3 bases are TGTGCCAGCTCACCGGGGGTCGAGACCCAGTACTTC. Translating it yields CASSPGVETQYF. Complete variable domain (other parts from reference TRBV18 and TRBJ2-5): NAGVMQNPRHLVRRRGQEARLRCSPMKGHSHVYWYRQLPEEGLKFMVYLQKENIIDESGMPKERFSAEFPKEGPSILRIQQVVRGDSAAYFCASSPGVETQYFGPGTRLLVL.

This chain links TRBV27 with TRBJ1-5, with TRBD1 identical over 7 bases. The junction had 2 bases not matched to a gene; V was cut back by 2 bases and J by 1 base. Germline V gene data show CDR1 as MNHEY and CDR2 as SMNVEV (reference sequence). The CDR3 spans 15 residues. The CDR3 reads CASSLNRGSNQPQHF. The CDR3 region has the DNA TGTGCCAGCAGTTTAAACAGGGGAAGCAATCAGCCCCAGCATTTT.

The V gene is TRBV5-1, the J gene TRBJ2-4; the D is unclear. The CDR3 loop spans 15 amino acids. Germline CDR1 reads SGHRS; CDR2 reads YFSETQ. Trimming removed 4 bases at V and 2 bases at J, with 13 bases between. DNA for the CDR3: TGCGCCAGCAGCCAGTCGACGGTGACCAAAAACATTCAGTACTTC. Its protein product is CASSQSTVTKNIQYF. The complete variable domain, with remaining parts taken from reference TRBV5-1 and TRBJ2-4, reads KAGVTQTPRYLIKTRGQQVTLSCSPISGHRSVSWYQQTPGQGLQFLFEYFSETQRNKGNFPGRFSGRQFSNSRSEMNVSTLELGDSALYLCASSQSTVTKNIQYFGAGTRLSVL.

J is TRBJ1-1 and V is TRBV3-1 (or the pseudogene TRBV3-2); perhaps TRBD1 as D (5 bases). The CDR3 covers 14 residues. Trimming took 2 bases from V and 2 from J, leaving 9 bases between them. Germline CDR1 LGHDT, CDR2 YNNKEL (reference sequence). Written as DNA, the CDR3 is TGTGCCAGCAGCCAATTGAGGGGTAACACTGAAGCTTTCTTT. Translated, it gives CASSQLRGNTEAFF.

The chain couples TRBV19 to TRBJ1-2; maybe TRBD1 (6 bases). The CDR3 sequence is 11 residues long. Germline lookup yields CDR1 LNHDA and CDR2 SQIVND (reference sequence). The V gene lost 8 bases and the J gene lost 6 bases, with 10 bases spanning the gap. DNA for the CDR3: TGTGCCAGTTGGGACATAAATGGCTACACCTTC. Translated, it gives CASWDINGYTF.

The chain links TRBV12-3 or TRBV12-4 to TRBJ2-2, with D uncertain. CDR3 length: 13 residues. V was shortened by 3 bases and J by 8 bases, with 10 bases between the two germline ends. CDR3 DNA sequence: TGTGCCAGCAGTTTTGCCCCCCAAGGGGAGCTGTTTTTT. Translated: CASSFAPQGELFF.

The CDR3 loop reads CASSQGQLIKAFF. The CDR3 nucleotides are TGTGCCAGCAGTCAAGGACAGCTCATTAAAGCTTTCTTT. The genes are TRBV12-3 or TRBV12-4 and TRBJ1-1, with a tentative D call TRBD1 (6 bases). Trimming took off 5 bases at V and 9 bases at J, with 16 bases between the two ends. The length of the CDR3 is 13 residues.

V gene TRBV5-1 combines with J gene TRBJ2-5; 15 bases agree with TRBD2. From germline, CDR1 is SGHRS and CDR2 YFSETQ. The V and J ends lost 5 bases and 4 bases, in that order; junction bases with no gene match: 18. This CDR3 comprises 20 residues. CDR3: CASRTNSGTSGGLRAETQYF. The CDR3 coding sequence is TGCGCCAGCAGAACTAACTCCGGGACTAGCGGGGGGTTACGGGCAGAGACCCAGTACTTC.

The chain is built from TRBV4-2 and TRBJ1-1, with no clear D. Germline CDR1 and CDR2: LGHNA and YNFKEQ. The germline V and J ends were trimmed by 5 bases and 1 base, with 8 bases remaining between them. This CDR3 is built from 13 residues. The CDR3 protein is CASSYRKNTEAFF. The DNA for the CDR3 is TGTGCCAGCAGCTATAGGAAGAACACTGAAGCTTTCTTT.

The chain carries TRBV3-1 (or the pseudogene TRBV3-2) and TRBJ1-1; TRBD1 agrees at 7 bases. The CDR3 is made up of 15 amino acids. Germline-derived CDR1 and CDR2 are LGHDT and YNNKEL (reference sequence). V lost 2 bases and J lost 6; bases outside the gene matches: 9. Here the CDR3 reads CASSQQGQHLSEAFF. In nucleotides, the CDR3 is TGTGCCAGCAGCCAACAGGGACAGCATCTGTCTGAAGCTTTCTTT.

The chain is built from TRBV20-1 and TRBJ2-2, with a possible D match to TRBD2 (6 bases). The germline V gene encodes CDR1 DFQATT and CDR2 SNEGSKA (reference sequence). V shed 3 bases and J shed 0 bases, with 11 bases lying between them. This CDR3 contains 15 residues. The CDR3 DNA is TGCAGTGCTAGTTCCGGGAGAACGAACACCGGGGAGCTGTTTTTT. Its translation: CSASSGRTNTGELFF.

The J gene is TRBJ2-1, the V gene TRBV9, with 7 bases lining up with TRBD2. Germline V gene lookup returns CDR1 SGDLS and CDR2 YYNGEE. The CDR3 length is 15 residues. With 1 base clipped from V and 7 bases from J, the junction kept 8 bases outside the gene matches. The CDR3 loop reads CASSVSGKLINEQFF. In DNA, the CDR3 is TGTGCCAGCAGCGTAAGCGGGAAGTTGATAAATGAGCAGTTCTTC.

The CDR3 protein is CASSRQQGDQPQHF. CDR3 nucleotides: TGTGCCAGCAGCCGACAGCAAGGCGATCAGCCCCAGCATTTT. The rearrangement joins TRBV11-2 to TRBJ1-5, with a tentative D call TRBD1 (5 bases). Germline V lookup: CDR1 SGHAT, CDR2 FQNNGV. CDR3 length: 14 residues. V gave up 5 bases and J gave up 5 bases, with 13 bases separating them.

The gene calls are TRBV10-1 and TRBJ1-5, with 9 bases aligning to TRBD1. Germline V gene data show CDR1 as WNHNN and CDR2 as SYGVQD (reference sequence). The length of the CDR3 is 16 residues. V lost 6 bases, J lost 1 base, and 7 bases stayed unmatched. CDR3 bases: TGCGCCAGCAGGAATCAGGACAGGGGAAGCAATCAGCCCCAGCATTTT. Translated, it gives CASRNQDRGSNQPQHF.

J is TRBJ2-1 and V is TRBV19; 8 bases line up with TRBD1. Germline CDR1 reads LNHDA; CDR2 reads SQIVND (reference sequence). There are 13 residues in the CDR3. Losses at the gene ends were 7 bases for V and 6 bases for J; bases not matched to a gene: 5. The CDR3 spells CASTQGDFNEQFF. The DNA for the CDR3 is TGTGCCAGTACACAGGGGGACTTCAATGAGCAGTTCTTC.

In this sample, this clone turned up a few times. The rearrangement joins TRBV29-1 to TRBJ2-5; D remains ambiguous. The V gene lost 7 bases and the J gene lost 3 bases, with 9 bases spanning the gap. Germline CDR1 reads SQVTM; CDR2 reads ANQGSEA. This CDR3 is 11 amino acids long. CDR3 sequence (DNA): TGCAGCGCCCAATTGGAAGAGACCCAGTACTTC. This sequence encodes CSAQLEETQYF. Variable domain in full (rest from reference TRBV29-1 and TRBJ2-5): SAVISQKPSRDICQRGTSLTIQCQVDSQVTMMFWYRQQPGQSLTLIATANQGSEATYESGFVIDKFPISRPNLTFSTLTVSNMSPEDSSIYLCSAQLEETQYFGPGTRLLVL.

J is TRBJ1-1 and V is TRBV5-1; 7 bases map to TRBD1. The CDR3 runs 16 residues. Germline assignment: CDR1 SGHRS and CDR2 YFSETQ. The ends lost 3 bases at V and 2 bases at J; junction bases unmatched: 10. The CDR3 DNA is TGCGCCAGCAGCTATTCTGTCGGGACAGTCAACACTGAAGCTTTCTTT. Its translation: CASSYSVGTVNTEAFF.

This chain links TRBV28 with TRBJ2-6; possible D gene TRBD1, 5 bases. CDR3 size: 16 residues. Looked up from germline, CDR1 is MDHEN and CDR2 is SYDVKM. V lost 3 bases, J lost 4 bases, and 13 bases lay in between. The CDR3 nucleotides are TGTGCCAGCAGTTTCAGGGTTTCATGGGGGGCCAACGTCCTGACTTTC. Amino acids: CASSFRVSWGANVLTF.

The sample holds a few counts of this clone. The chain joins TRBV28 to TRBJ2-1; unclear D gene. In germline, CDR1 is MDHEN, CDR2 SYDVKM. The CDR3 has 14 amino acids. Trimming shortened V by 2 bases and J by 1 base, and 6 bases separated the two germline ends. CDR3 DNA sequence: TGTGCCAGCAGTTTACCGTATTCCTACAATGAGCAGTTCTTC. It translates to CASSLPYSYNEQFF.

The chain has TRBV4-1 and TRBJ2-4, with no clear D. The germline CDR1 and CDR2 sequences are MGHRA and YSYEKL. V was clipped by 3 bases and J by 0 bases, with 18 bases between them. The CDR3 extends over 18 amino acids. CDR3 amino acids: CASSQAREGQLAKNIQYF. CDR3 nucleotides: TGCGCCAGCAGCCAGGCGAGAGAAGGGCAATTAGCCAAAAACATTCAGTACTTC.

This clone was seen only a few times. The chain is built from TRBV3-1 (or the pseudogene TRBV3-2) and TRBJ1-2; D gene uncertain. The V and J ends lost 4 bases and 0 bases respectively, with 9 bases between them. Germline V gene data show CDR1 as LGHDT and CDR2 as YNNKEL (reference sequence). The CDR3 sequence is 14 residues long. DNA of the CDR3: TGTGCCAGCAGCCGTTCCGAATCTAACTATGGCTACACCTTC. Its translation: CASSRSESNYGYTF.

The chain links TRBV14 to TRBJ2-6; D remains unclear. Germline V gene lookup returns CDR1 SGHDN and CDR2 FVKESK. The CDR3 consists of 15 residues. V was pared by 1 base and J by 4 bases, with 8 bases between. The CDR3 reads CASSQGGSGANVLTF. CDR3 nucleotides: TGTGCCAGCAGCCAAGGGGGATCCGGGGCCAACGTCCTGACTTTC. Together with reference TRBV14 and TRBJ2-6, the CDR3 gives the full variable domain: EAGVTQFPSHSVIEKGQTVTLRCDPISGHDNLYWYRRVMGKEIKFLLHFVKESKQDESGMPNNRFLAERTGGTYSTLKVQPAELEDSGVYFCASSQGGSGANVLTFGAGSRLTVL.

The J gene is TRBJ2-5, the V gene TRBV2; D could derive from TRBD1 or TRBD2 (6 bases each). V was cut by 4 bases and J by 2 bases, with 14 bases left in between. Per the germline V gene, CDR1 is SNHLY and CDR2 is FYNNEI. The CDR3 runs 15 residues. The CDR3 is CASSGGASEQETQYF. The CDR3 DNA follows: TGTGCCAGCAGTGGGGGGGCTAGCGAGCAAGAGACCCAGTACTTC.